This T cell receptor beta chain was captured in a study of PD-1 blockade in mismatch repair-deficient tumors. In germline, CDR1 is LNHDA, CDR2 SQIVND (reference sequence). Unmatched junction bases numbered 5, after V lost 3 bases and J lost 3 bases. This CDR3 spans 17 amino acids. This clone came up a few times. Its target is unknown. Profiling relied on immunoSEQ multiplex PCR, and the TCRdb table lists in-frame clones only, not all of them. The sample gives approximately 9,800 clones, more than 75% of which show up once; around 21% is in the top ten. Indicated time point: roughly 10-day in vitro stimulation with candidate neoantigen peptide 2. Several ELISpot-reactive neoantigen peptides each drove an approximately ten-day in vitro stimulation.

This chain joins TRBV19 and TRBJ1-4; TRBD1 matches 12 bases. The sample was cells cultured in vitro, taken from a patient treated with pembrolizumab. The origin of this receptor is an adult with mismatch repair-deficient cancer. The CDR3 DNA reads as TGTGCCAGTAGTATCACCGGGACAGGGGGCCCTAATGAAAAACTGTTTTTT. Protein sequence: CASSITGTGGPNEKLFF.